The 4 T cell receptor beta chains presented below share a single source sample, sequenced in a study of blood T cell repertoires in COVID-19. Using immunoSEQ multiplex PCR, the repertoire was profiled, and TCRdb retains in-frame clones only, with some absent. The table includes 150,000 to 200,000 clones, roughly 76% detected once. Sequenced input: peripheral blood. The receptors were sampled from a woman aged 50 to 65 with active or convalescent COVID-19.

This clone was picked up a small number of times. J is TRBJ1-1 and V is TRBV27, with TRBD1 as a possible D gene (6 bases). The V gene lost 6 bases and the J gene lost 1 base, with 12 bases spanning the gap. There are 14 residues in the CDR3. The germline V gene has CDR1 MNHEY and CDR2 SMNVEV (reference sequence). In DNA, the CDR3 is TGTGCCAGCAGCTCGGACAGATGGAACACTGAAGCTTTCTTT. It yields the protein CASSSDRWNTEAFF.

The chain uses TRBV7-2 and TRBJ1-5; perhaps TRBD1 as D (6 bases). This CDR3 comprises 15 residues. The V gene lost 4 bases and the J gene lost 2 bases, with 12 bases spanning the gap. Per germline, CDR1 SGHTA and CDR2 FQGNSA. The CDR3 sequence: CASSSQGLGNQPQHF. CDR3 in DNA: TGTGCCAGCAGCTCACAGGGTTTGGGCAATCAGCCCCAGCATTTT.

The chain links TRBV28 to TRBJ1-1, with D unclear. V lost 3 bases, J lost 10 bases, and 15 bases lay in between. The CDR3 loop spans 13 amino acids. From germline, CDR1 is MDHEN and CDR2 SYDVKM. The CDR3 is CASSFWPPGIAFF. The DNA of the CDR3 is TGTGCCAGCAGTTTTTGGCCACCGGGAATAGCTTTCTTT.

The gene calls are TRBV21-1 and TRBJ1-5; TRBD1 is taken as the D call from the table, unchecked against the DNA. TRBV21-1 represents a pseudogene. The CDR3 is 19 amino acids. The CDR3 DNA sequence: TGTGCCAGCAGCAAAGAGGTCCGGTGGCAGGGGGCCTCCAATCAGCCCCAGCATTTT. Its translation is CASSKEVRWQGASNQPQHF.